Following are 23 T cell receptor beta chains from one sample sequenced in a study of blood T cell repertoires in COVID-19. Only in-frame clones appear in the TCRdb table, and some are missing; sequencing was by immunoSEQ multiplex PCR. In the table there are 150,000 to 180,000 clones, 91% of which are singletons. The sequencing sample was made of peripheral blood. The receptors derive from a man aged 50-59 years with acute or convalescent COVID-19.

The chain couples TRBV4-1 to TRBJ2-1, with 9 nucleotides matching TRBD2. V shed 1 base and J 8 bases; nucleotides not matched to a gene: 6. Germline V gene data show CDR1 as MGHRA and CDR2 as YSYEKL. There are 15 residues in the CDR3. DNA for the CDR3: TGCGCCAGCAGCCAAGGCGGGAGGGCCGTCGATGAGCAGTTCTTC. Its protein product is CASSQGGRAVDEQFF.

The chain carries TRBV4-2 and TRBJ2-7, with D unclear. CDR1 LGHNA and CDR2 YNFKEQ come from the germline V gene. The CDR3 has 14 residues. CDR3 in DNA: TGTGCGAGCAGTTCAGGTCCCGGCTCCTACGAGCAGTACGTC. As protein: CASSSGPGSYEQYV.

The V gene is TRBV11-2, the J gene TRBJ2-3; 7 bases are a match to TRBD2. The trim removed 6 bases at V and 2 bases at J, leaving 2 bases unmatched. The CDR3 totals 13 residues. The germline V gene has CDR1 SGHAT and CDR2 FQNNGV. The CDR3 loop is CASSRDYTDTQYF. CDR3 DNA sequence: TGTGCCAGCAGTCGGGACTACACAGATACGCAGTATTTT.

The rearrangement uses TRBV9 and TRBJ2-5; D may be TRBD1 (6 bases). The CDR3 length is 14 residues. Germline lookup yields CDR1 SGDLS and CDR2 YYNGEE. V was cut by 4 bases and J by 5 bases, with 15 bases left in between. This chain's CDR3 is CASSNTGSGETQYF. CDR3 DNA sequence: TGTGCCAGCAGCAATACAGGGTCCGGTGAGACCCAGTACTTC.

The rearrangement joins TRBV5-6 to TRBJ1-2; TRBD1 matches at 7 bases. V lost 0 bases, J lost 7 bases, and 12 bases stayed unmatched. Germline CDR1 reads SGHDT; CDR2 reads YYEEEE. This CDR3 is built from 16 residues. As DNA, the CDR3 is TGTGCCAGCAGCTTGGTTGGCAGGGGGACATCAGGTGGCTACACCTTC. It codes for CASSLVGRGTSGGYTF.

J is TRBJ2-4 and V is TRBV7-2, with 9 positions matching TRBD1. With 4 bases clipped from V and 8 bases from J, the junction kept 6 bases outside the gene matches. Germline V gene lookup returns CDR1 SGHTA and CDR2 FQGNSA. The CDR3 is made up of 14 amino acids. CDR3: CASSSTGGSDIQYF. CDR3 nucleotide sequence: TGTGCCAGCAGCTCTACAGGGGGCTCAGACATTCAGTACTTC.

This rearrangement joins TRBV27 to TRBJ1-2, with D unresolved. The CDR3 loop spans 15 amino acids. Per the germline V gene, CDR1 is MNHEY and CDR2 is SMNVEV (reference sequence). Trimming shortened V by 3 bases and J by 8 bases, and 19 bases separated the two germline ends. CDR3 residues: CASSFSAAPLDGYTF. CDR3 sequence (DNA): TGTGCCAGCAGTTTTTCCGCGGCCCCACTCGACGGCTACACCTTC.

This chain connects TRBV18 to TRBJ2-5; TRBD2 matches 7 bases. Germline loops: CDR1 KGHSH, CDR2 LQKENI. This CDR3 comprises 15 residues. V lost 2 bases to trimming and J lost 4 bases; unmatched junction nucleotides: 7. CDR3 protein: CASSPRLGTTETQYF. The CDR3 DNA sequence: TGTGCCAGCTCACCAAGACTAGGGACTACAGAGACCCAGTACTTC.

The V call is TRBV2, the J call TRBJ2-5; 11 positions match TRBD2. The trim removed 6 bases at V and 2 bases at J, leaving 2 bases unmatched. The CDR3 covers 14 residues. Germline V gene data show CDR1 as SNHLY and CDR2 as FYNNEI. The CDR3 DNA is TGTGCCAGCAGAAGACTAGCGGGGCAAGAGACCCAGTACTTC. It specifies CASRRLAGQETQYF.

V usage is TRBV11-3 and J usage is TRBJ2-7; D perhaps matches TRBD2 (5 bases). Trimming stripped 2 bases from V and 2 bases from J, with 10 bases between. Germline CDR1 is SGHNT and CDR2 is YENEEA. This CDR3 has 14 residues. The CDR3 region is CASSLSGLTYEQYF. CDR3 nucleotides: TGTGCCAGCAGCTTAAGTGGACTGACCTACGAGCAGTACTTC. Full variable domain (outside the CDR3, taken from reference TRBV11-3 and TRBJ2-7): EAGVVQSPRYKIIEKKQPVAFWCNPISGHNTLYWYLQNLGQGPELLIRYENEEAVDDSQLPKDRFSAERLKGVDSTLKIQPAELGDSAVYLCASSLSGLTYEQYFGPGTRLTVT.

This chain uses TRBV5-6 with TRBJ1-1; 7 positions agree with TRBD1. The J segment lost 3 bases and the V segment lost 2 bases, leaving 4 bases of the junction unmatched. The CDR3 contains 14 residues. Germline-derived CDR1 and CDR2 are SGHDT and YYEEEE. CDR3 protein: CASSFDRVDTEAFF. The CDR3 nucleotides read TGTGCCAGCAGCTTCGACAGGGTGGACACTGAAGCTTTCTTT.

The CDR3, as DNA: TGTGCCAGCAGTTACTCGATAGCTTCAATCTCCAATGAGCAGTTCTTC. Its translation is CASSYSIASISNEQFF. The chain couples TRBV6-5 to TRBJ2-1; D not resolved. The V gene lost 0 bases and the J gene lost 6 bases, with 15 bases spanning the gap. This CDR3 spans 16 amino acids. Germline CDR1 and CDR2: MNHEY and SVGAGI.

The chain carries TRBV18 and TRBJ1-3, with D hard to call. CDR1 and CDR2 from the germline V gene are KGHSH and LQKENI. The CDR3 is 15 residues long. V was shortened by 2 bases and J by 0 bases, with 8 bases between the two germline ends. The CDR3 sequence: CASSPGQYSGNTIYF. The CDR3 DNA reads TGTGCCAGCTCACCAGGGCAGTACTCTGGAAACACCATATATTTT.

The chain employs TRBV6-2 or TRBV6-3 and TRBJ1-1; D is unresolved. The CDR3 covers 16 residues. V was trimmed by 0 bases and J by 8 bases, leaving 19 bases between them. Germline V lookup: CDR1 MNHEY, CDR2 SVGEGT. The CDR3: CASSYSLTSRPGEAFF. The CDR3 coding sequence is TGTGCCAGCAGTTACTCCCTTACCTCGCGCCCCGGGGAAGCTTTCTTT.

This CDR3 is CASSYSGTAYTQYF. As DNA, the CDR3 is TGTGCCAGCAGTTACTCGGGCACGGCATATACGCAGTATTTT. The chain couples TRBV6-2 or TRBV6-3 to TRBJ2-3; D gene ambiguous. The CDR3 has 14 residues. Trimming stripped 0 bases from V and 7 bases from J, with 11 bases between. Germline V gene lookup returns CDR1 MNHEY and CDR2 SVGEGT.

The chain combines TRBV14 with TRBJ1-6; D remains ambiguous. V was clipped by 0 bases and J by 14 bases, with 11 bases between them. Germline-derived CDR1 and CDR2 are SGHDN and FVKESK. The CDR3 extends over 13 amino acids. CDR3 sequence (DNA): TGTGCCAGCAGCCAAGATGTCTGGAGGGCCCTCCACTTT. This gives the protein CASSQDVWRALHF.

This chain joins TRBV18 and TRBJ1-2; TRBD1 is a possible D gene (5 bases). The V end lost 3 bases, the J end lost 7 bases, and 15 bases lay between the germline ends. The CDR3 extends over 14 amino acids. Germline V gives CDR1 KGHSH, CDR2 LQKENI. The CDR3 reads CASSPENRSGGYTF. The CDR3 DNA follows: TGTGCCAGCTCACCGGAGAACAGGTCGGGTGGCTACACCTTC. Complete variable domain (other parts from reference TRBV18 and TRBJ1-2): NAGVMQNPRHLVRRRGQEARLRCSPMKGHSHVYWYRQLPEEGLKFMVYLQKENIIDESGMPKERFSAEFPKEGPSILRIQQVVRGDSAAYFCASSPENRSGGYTFGSGTRLTVV.

The V and J genes are TRBV7-2 and TRBJ1-2, with 10 bases matching TRBD1. V dropped 3 bases and J dropped 4; count of bases not matched to a gene: 5. The CDR3 contains 15 residues. CDR1 is SGHTA and CDR2 is FQGNSA in the germline V gene. The CDR3 DNA reads as TGTGCCAGCAGCTTCCGGGACAGGGGTATCTATGGCTACACCTTC. This encodes CASSFRDRGIYGYTF.

The chain joins TRBV9 to TRBJ1-1; D possibly corresponds to TRBD1 (6 bases). Per germline, CDR1 SGDLS and CDR2 YYNGEE. V shed 4 bases and J shed 3 bases, with 10 bases lying between them. This CDR3 has 13 amino acids. CDR3 protein: CASSTHRDTEAFF. The CDR3 DNA follows: TGTGCCAGCAGCACACACAGGGACACTGAAGCTTTCTTT.

The chain uses TRBV6-2 or TRBV6-3 and TRBJ2-7; perhaps TRBD1 as D (5 bases). Germline values: CDR1 MNHEY, CDR2 SVGEGT. The CDR3 loop spans 13 amino acids. Trimming took 4 bases from V and 2 from J, leaving 9 bases between them. The CDR3 DNA sequence: TGTGCCAGCAGTTGGGGCGGAACCTACGAGCAGTACGTC. Translating gives CASSWGGTYEQYV.

This chain links TRBV7-3 with TRBJ1-1; tentatively, D is TRBD1 (5 bases). The CDR3 length is 14 residues. Deletions cut 2 bases from V and 1 base from J, with 8 bases between. Germline V gene data show CDR1 as SGHTA and CDR2 as FQGTGA. The CDR3 sequence: CASSLQGPNTEAFF. DNA for the CDR3: TGTGCCAGCAGCTTACAGGGCCCGAACACTGAAGCTTTCTTT. Together with reference TRBV7-3 and TRBJ1-1, the CDR3 gives the full variable domain: GAGVSQTPSNKVTEKGKYVELRCDPISGHTALYWYRQSLGQGPEFLIYFQGTGAADDSGLPNDRFFAVRPEGSVSTLKIQRTERGDSAVYLCASSLQGPNTEAFFGQGTRLTVV.

This clone was detected once. This sequence joins TRBV11-2 and TRBJ2-6; 10 bases fit TRBD1. Germline assignment: CDR1 SGHAT and CDR2 FQNNGV. This CDR3 has 16 residues. The CDR3 DNA sequence: TGTGGAGAGCACGGGACAGGGGCGTCTGGGGCCAACGTCCTGACTTTC. Translated: CGEHGTGASGANVLTF.

The J gene is TRBJ2-1, the V gene TRBV7-6; 10 bases are shared with TRBD2. Looked up from germline, CDR1 is SGHVS and CDR2 is FNYEAQ. V shed 5 bases, J shed 3 bases, and the junction held 4 bases outside the gene matches. There are 15 residues in the CDR3. The CDR3 reads CASSSSGGNYNEQFF. The CDR3 DNA is TGTGCCAGCAGCAGTAGCGGGGGGAACTACAATGAGCAGTTCTTC.